This T cell receptor beta chain originates from a study of shared clonotypes between healthy human individuals. Once extracted for a subset, genomic DNA was divided evenly among several immunoSEQ plates. Repertoires were generated with immunoSEQ multiplex PCR, while TCRdb's copy carries only in-frame clones and drops some. The top ten hold around 0.058% of the sample, which has some 550,000 clones, more than 95% seen once. This CDR3 is 12 amino acids long. Germline V gives CDR1 SGHVS, CDR2 FQNEAQ. V was clipped by 4 bases and J by 3 bases, with 7 bases between them. Sequencing was carried out using naive CD4+ T cells sorted from blood. The subset denotes: CD45RA+ positively selected. The receptor comes from a young woman in good health. The V and J genes are TRBV7-8 and TRBJ2-7, with no clear D. The CDR3 region is CASSSGDYEQYF. The CDR3 DNA sequence: TGTGCCAGCAGCTCGGGCGACTACGAGCAGTACTTC.